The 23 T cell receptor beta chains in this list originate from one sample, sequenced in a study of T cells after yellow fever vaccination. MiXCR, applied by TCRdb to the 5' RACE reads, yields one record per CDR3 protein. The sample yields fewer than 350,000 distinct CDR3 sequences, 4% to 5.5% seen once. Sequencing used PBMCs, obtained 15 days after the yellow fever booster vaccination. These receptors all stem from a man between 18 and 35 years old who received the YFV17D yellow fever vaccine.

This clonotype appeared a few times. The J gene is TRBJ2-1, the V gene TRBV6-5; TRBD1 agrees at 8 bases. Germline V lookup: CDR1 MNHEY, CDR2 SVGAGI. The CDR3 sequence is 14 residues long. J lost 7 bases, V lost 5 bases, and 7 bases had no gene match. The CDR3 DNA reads TGTGCCAGCAGTCCCTGGACAGGGAAGAATGAGCAGTTCTTC. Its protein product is CASSPWTGKNEQFF.

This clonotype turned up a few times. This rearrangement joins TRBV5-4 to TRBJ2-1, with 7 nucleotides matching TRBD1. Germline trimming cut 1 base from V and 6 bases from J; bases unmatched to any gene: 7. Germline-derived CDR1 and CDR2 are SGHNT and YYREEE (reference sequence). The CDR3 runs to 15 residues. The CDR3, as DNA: TGTGCCAGCAGCTTGCTTACAGGGGCGGGCAATGAGCAGTTCTTC. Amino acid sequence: CASSLLTGAGNEQFF.

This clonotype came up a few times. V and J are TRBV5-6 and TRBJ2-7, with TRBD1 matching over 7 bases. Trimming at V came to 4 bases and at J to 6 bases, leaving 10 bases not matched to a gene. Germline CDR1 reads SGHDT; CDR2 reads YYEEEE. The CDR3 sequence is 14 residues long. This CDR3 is CASSQQGVPREQYF. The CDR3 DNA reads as TGTGCCAGCAGCCAGCAGGGGGTTCCCCGCGAGCAGTACTTC.

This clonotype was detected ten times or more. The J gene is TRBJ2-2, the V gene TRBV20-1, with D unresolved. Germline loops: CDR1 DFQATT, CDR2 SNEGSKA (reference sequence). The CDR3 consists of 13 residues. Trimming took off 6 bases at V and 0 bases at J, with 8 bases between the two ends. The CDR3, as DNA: TGCAGTGCCTTGGCCTCGAACACCGGGGAGCTGTTTTTT. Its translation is CSALASNTGELFF.

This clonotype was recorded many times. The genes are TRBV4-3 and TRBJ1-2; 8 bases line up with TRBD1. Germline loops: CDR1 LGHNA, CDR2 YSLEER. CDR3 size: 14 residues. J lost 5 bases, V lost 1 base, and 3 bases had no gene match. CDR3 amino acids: CASSQGDRPYGYTF. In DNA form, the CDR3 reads TGCGCCAGCAGCCAAGGGGACAGGCCATATGGCTACACCTTC.

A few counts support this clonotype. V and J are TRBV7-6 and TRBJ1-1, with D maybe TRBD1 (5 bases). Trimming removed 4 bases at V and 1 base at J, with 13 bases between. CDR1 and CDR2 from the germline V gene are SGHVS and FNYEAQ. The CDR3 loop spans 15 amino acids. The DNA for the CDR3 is TGTGCCAGCAGCTCGGGGGGTAGGGAGAACACTGAAGCTTTCTTT. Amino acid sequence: CASSSGGRENTEAFF.

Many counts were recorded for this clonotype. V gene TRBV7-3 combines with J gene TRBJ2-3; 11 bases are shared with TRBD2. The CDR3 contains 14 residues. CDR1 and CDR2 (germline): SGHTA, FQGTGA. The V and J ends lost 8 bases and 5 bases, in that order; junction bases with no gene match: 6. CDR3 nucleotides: TGTGCCAGCGGTAGCGGGGGGGCAGGAGATACGCAGTATTTT. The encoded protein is CASGSGGAGDTQYF.

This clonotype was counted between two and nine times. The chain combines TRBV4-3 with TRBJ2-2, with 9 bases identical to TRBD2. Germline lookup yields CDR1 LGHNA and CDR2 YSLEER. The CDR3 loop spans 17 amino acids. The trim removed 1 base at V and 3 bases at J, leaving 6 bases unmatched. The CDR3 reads CASSQAASGTYTGELFF. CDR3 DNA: TGCGCCAGCAGCCAAGCGGCTAGCGGGACCTACACCGGGGAGCTGTTTTTT.

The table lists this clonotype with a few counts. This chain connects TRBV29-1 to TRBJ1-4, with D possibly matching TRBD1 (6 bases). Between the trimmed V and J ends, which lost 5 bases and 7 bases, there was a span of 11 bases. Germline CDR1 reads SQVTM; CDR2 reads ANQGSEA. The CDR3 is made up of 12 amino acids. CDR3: CSVPGGSEKLFF. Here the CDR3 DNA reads TGCAGCGTTCCGGGGGGCAGTGAAAAACTGTTTTTT.

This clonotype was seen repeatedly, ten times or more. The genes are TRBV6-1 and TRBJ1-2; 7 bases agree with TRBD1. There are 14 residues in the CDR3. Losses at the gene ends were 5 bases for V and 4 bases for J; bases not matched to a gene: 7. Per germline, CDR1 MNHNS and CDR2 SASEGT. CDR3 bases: TGTGCCAGCAGTAGCCGGGACAGAAGCTATGGCTACACCTTC. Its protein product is CASSSRDRSYGYTF.

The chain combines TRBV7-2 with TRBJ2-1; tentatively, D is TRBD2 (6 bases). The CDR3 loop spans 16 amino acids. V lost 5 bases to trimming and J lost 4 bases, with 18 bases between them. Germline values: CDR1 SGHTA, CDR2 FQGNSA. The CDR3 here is CASSLNGAGSYNEQFF. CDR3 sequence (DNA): TGTGCCAGCAGCCTAAATGGGGCGGGGAGTTACAATGAGCAGTTCTTC.

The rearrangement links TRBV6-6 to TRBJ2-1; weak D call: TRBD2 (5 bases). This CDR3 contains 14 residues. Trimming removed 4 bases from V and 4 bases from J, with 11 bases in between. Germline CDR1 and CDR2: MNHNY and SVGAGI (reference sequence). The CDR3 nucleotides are TGTGCCAGCAGTTTACTAGTGGTTTACAATGAGCAGTTCTTC. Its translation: CASSLLVVYNEQFF.

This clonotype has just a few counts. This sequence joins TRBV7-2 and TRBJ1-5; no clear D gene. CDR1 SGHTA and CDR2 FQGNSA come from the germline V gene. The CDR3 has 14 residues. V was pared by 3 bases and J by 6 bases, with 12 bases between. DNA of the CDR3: TGTGCCAGCAGCTTGACCCCCCGGGGTCAGCCCCAGCATTTT. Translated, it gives CASSLTPRGQPQHF.

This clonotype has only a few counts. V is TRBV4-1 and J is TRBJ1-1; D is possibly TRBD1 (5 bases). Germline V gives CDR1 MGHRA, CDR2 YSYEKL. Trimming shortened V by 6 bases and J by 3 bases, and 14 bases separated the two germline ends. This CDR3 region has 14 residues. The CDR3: CASRRSRGDTEAFF. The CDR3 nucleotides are TGCGCCAGCAGACGATCACGGGGGGACACTGAAGCTTTCTTT.

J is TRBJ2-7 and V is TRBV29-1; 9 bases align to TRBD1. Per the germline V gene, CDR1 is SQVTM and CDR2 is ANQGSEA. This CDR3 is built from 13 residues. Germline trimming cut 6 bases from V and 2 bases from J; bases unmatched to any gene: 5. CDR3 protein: CSVRTGVTYEQYF. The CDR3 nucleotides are TGCAGCGTCCGGACAGGGGTAACCTACGAGCAGTACTTC.

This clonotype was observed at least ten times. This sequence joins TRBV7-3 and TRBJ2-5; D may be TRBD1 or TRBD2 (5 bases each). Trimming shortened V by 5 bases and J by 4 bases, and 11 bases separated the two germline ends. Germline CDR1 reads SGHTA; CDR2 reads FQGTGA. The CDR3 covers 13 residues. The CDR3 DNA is TGTGCCAGCAGCCCGTCAGGGAGAGAGACCCAGTACTTC. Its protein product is CASSPSGRETQYF.

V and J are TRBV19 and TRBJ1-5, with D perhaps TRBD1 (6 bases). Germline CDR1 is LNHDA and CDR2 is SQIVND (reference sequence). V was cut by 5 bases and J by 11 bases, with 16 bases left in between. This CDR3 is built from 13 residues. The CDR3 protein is CASSPQIAGAQHF. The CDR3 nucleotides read TGTGCCAGTAGTCCCCAGATAGCAGGGGCCCAGCATTTT.

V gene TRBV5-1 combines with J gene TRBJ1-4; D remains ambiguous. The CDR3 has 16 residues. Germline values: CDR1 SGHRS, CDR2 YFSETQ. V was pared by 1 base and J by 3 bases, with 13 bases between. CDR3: CASSLRALEPNEKLFF. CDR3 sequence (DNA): TGCGCCAGCAGCTTGAGGGCACTCGAACCTAATGAAAAACTGTTTTTT.

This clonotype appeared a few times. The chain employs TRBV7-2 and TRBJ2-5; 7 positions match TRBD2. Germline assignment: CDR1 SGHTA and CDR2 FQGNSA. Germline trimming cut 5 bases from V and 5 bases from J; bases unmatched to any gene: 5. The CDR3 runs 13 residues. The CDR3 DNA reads TGTGCCAGCAGCCAAAGACTAGCTGAGACCCAGTACTTC. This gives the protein CASSQRLAETQYF.

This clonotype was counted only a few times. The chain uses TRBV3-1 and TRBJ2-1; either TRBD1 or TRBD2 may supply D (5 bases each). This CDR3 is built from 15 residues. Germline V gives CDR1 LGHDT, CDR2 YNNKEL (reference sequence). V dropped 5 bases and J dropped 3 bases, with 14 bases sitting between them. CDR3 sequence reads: CASSATGRIYNEQFF. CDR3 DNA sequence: TGTGCCAGCAGCGCGACGGGGCGGATCTACAATGAGCAGTTCTTC.

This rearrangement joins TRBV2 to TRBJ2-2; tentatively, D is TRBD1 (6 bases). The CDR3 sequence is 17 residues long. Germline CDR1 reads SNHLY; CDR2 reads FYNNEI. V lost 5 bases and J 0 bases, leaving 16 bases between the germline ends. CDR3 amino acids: CASSTPGQFANTGELFF. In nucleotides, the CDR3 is TGTGCCAGCAGTACTCCCGGACAGTTCGCGAACACCGGGGAGCTGTTTTTT.

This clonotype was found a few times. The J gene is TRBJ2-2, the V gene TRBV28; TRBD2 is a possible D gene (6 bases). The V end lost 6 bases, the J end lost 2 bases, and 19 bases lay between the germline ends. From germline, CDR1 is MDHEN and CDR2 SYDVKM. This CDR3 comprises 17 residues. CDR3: CASSPWDLRINTGELFF. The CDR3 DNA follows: TGTGCCAGCAGCCCATGGGACTTGAGAATAAACACCGGGGAGCTGTTTTTT.

DNA of the CDR3: TGCGCCAGCAGCTTTACTCCGGGACTAACCACAGATACGCAGTATTTT. The encoded protein is CASSFTPGLTTDTQYF. V and J are TRBV5-1 and TRBJ2-3; 7 nucleotides agree with TRBD2. The length of the CDR3 is 16 residues. V trimming: 2 bases; J trimming: 2 bases; junction bases outside the gene matches: 8. Germline lookup yields CDR1 SGHRS and CDR2 YFSETQ.